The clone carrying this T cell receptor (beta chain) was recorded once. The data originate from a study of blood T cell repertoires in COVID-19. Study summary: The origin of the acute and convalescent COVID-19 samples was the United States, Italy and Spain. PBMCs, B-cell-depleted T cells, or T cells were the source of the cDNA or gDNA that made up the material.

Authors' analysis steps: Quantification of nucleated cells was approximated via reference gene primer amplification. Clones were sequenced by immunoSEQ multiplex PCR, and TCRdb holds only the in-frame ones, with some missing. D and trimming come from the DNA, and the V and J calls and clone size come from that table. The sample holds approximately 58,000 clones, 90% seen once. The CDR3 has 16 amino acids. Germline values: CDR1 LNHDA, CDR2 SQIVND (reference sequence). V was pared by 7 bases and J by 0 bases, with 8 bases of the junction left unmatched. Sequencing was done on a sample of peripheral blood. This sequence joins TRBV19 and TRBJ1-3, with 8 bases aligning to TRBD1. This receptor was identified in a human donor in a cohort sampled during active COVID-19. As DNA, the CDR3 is TGTGCCAGTACCCTTCGACAGGGGCCCTCTGGAAACACCATATATTTT. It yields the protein CASTLRQGPSGNTIYF.